The 27 T cell receptor beta chains in this list originate from one sample, sequenced in a study of graft-versus-host responses after intestinal transplantation (dated by TCRdb to the early 2020s). The library was generated by the immunoSEQ multiplex PCR assay. TCRdb took this table from immuneACCESS and kept in-frame rearrangements with V and J called. Such tables lack part of the clones; where checked against another copy, unresolved V genes explain under half of the gap, and the rest is unexplained. In all, the sample holds 45,000 to 60,000 clones, and about nine tenths of those were seen once. The top ten hold 2% to 2.5% of the sample. Explained via the paper, the time point label denotes: cells obtained before transplantation from donor or recipient. These TCRs' antigens remain unknown. The material sequenced was unstimulated CD4+ T cells sorted from spleen or lymph node cells, taken before transplant. The source of these receptors is a human donor who was the organ donor for an intestinal transplant.

The chain combines TRBV9 with TRBJ2-2, with 7 bases fitting TRBD2. The V gene's germline CDR1 is SGDLS and CDR2 YYNGEE. CDR3 length: 14 residues. V lost 7 bases, J lost 1 base, and 4 bases stayed unmatched. CDR3 sequence: CASRAGWNTGELFF. The CDR3 nucleotides are TGTGCCAGCCGAGCGGGATGGAACACCGGGGAGCTGTTTTTT. The whole variable domain, remainder taken from reference TRBV9 and TRBJ2-2, is DSGVTQTPKHLITATGQRVTLRCSPRSGDLSVYWYQQSLDQGLQFLIQYYNGEERAKGNILERFSAQQFPDLHSELNLSSLELGDSALYFCASRAGWNTGELFFGEGSRLTVL.

CDR3 sequence: CASSDRTGANVLTF. CDR3 nucleotide sequence: TGTGCCAGCAGTGATCGGACAGGGGCCAACGTCCTGACTTTC. The rearrangement links TRBV2 to TRBJ2-6, with D possibly TRBD1 on 5 matching bases. Germline values: CDR1 SNHLY, CDR2 FYNNEI. This CDR3 comprises 14 residues. V lost 3 bases, J lost 4 bases, and 7 bases lay in between.

The chain is built from TRBV27 and TRBJ2-1; 10 nucleotides line up with TRBD2. The CDR3 totals 15 residues. The germline gives CDR1 MNHEY, CDR2 SMNVEV (reference sequence). The V and J ends lost 6 bases and 0 bases, in that order; junction bases with no gene match: 2. The CDR3 DNA sequence: TGTGCCAGCAGGTCTAGCGGGAGCTCCTACAATGAGCAGTTCTTC. As protein: CASRSSGSSYNEQFF.

The chain links TRBV7-6 to TRBJ2-7; 8 nucleotides agree with TRBD1. The junction had 4 bases not matched to a gene; V was cut back by 4 bases and J by 5 bases. The CDR3 runs to 13 residues. From germline, CDR1 is SGHVS and CDR2 FNYEAQ. The chain's CDR3 is CASSWRTGNEQYF. DNA of the CDR3: TGTGCCAGCAGCTGGCGGACAGGGAACGAGCAGTACTTC.

The chain joins TRBV5-4 to TRBJ2-5; TRBD2 aligns across 8 bases. The J segment lost 2 bases and the V segment lost 4 bases, leaving 13 bases of the junction unmatched. The V gene's germline CDR1 is SGHNT and CDR2 YYREEE (reference sequence). The CDR3 runs 17 residues. The CDR3 loop reads CASSLFSSGRNQETQYF. Here the CDR3 DNA reads TGTGCCAGCAGCCTATTCTCCAGCGGGAGAAATCAAGAGACCCAGTACTTC.

This clone was recorded only once. The chain employs TRBV5-1 and TRBJ2-3, with 8 bases identical to TRBD2. CDR1 and CDR2 (germline): SGHRS, YFSETQ. With V trimmed by 1 base and J by 2 bases, 3 bases remained unmatched. The CDR3 consists of 15 residues. The CDR3 region is CASSLRREDTDTQYF. CDR3 nucleotides: TGCGCCAGCAGCTTGCGGCGGGAGGACACAGATACGCAGTATTTT.

This chain links TRBV7-2 with TRBJ2-3, with D possibly called TRBD1 or TRBD2 (5 bases each). V was clipped by 6 bases and J by 0 bases, with 16 bases between them. From germline, CDR1 is SGHTA and CDR2 FQGNSA. The CDR3 has 16 residues. This CDR3 is CASRWRGDHSTDTQYF. The CDR3 DNA sequence: TGTGCCAGCAGGTGGAGAGGGGACCATAGCACAGATACGCAGTATTTT.

J is TRBJ1-2 and V is TRBV9, with D hard to call. The germline V and J ends were trimmed by 0 bases and 3 bases, with 12 bases remaining between them. The CDR3 length is 15 residues. Per the germline V gene, CDR1 is SGDLS and CDR2 is YYNGEE. This CDR3 is CASSVGATRDYGYTF. The CDR3 DNA reads as TGTGCCAGCAGCGTAGGGGCGACTAGGGACTATGGCTACACCTTC.

The chain joins TRBV18 to TRBJ2-2, with no clear D. Per germline, CDR1 KGHSH and CDR2 LQKENI. The CDR3 contains 12 residues. The V and J ends lost 2 bases and 3 bases respectively, with 1 base between them. The CDR3 bases are TGTGCCAGCTCACCAGACACCGGGGAGCTGTTTTTT. Residues: CASSPDTGELFF.

Concerning this clone: Within the sample, other DNA sequences also encode this same CDR3. The genes are TRBV9 and TRBJ2-5; 10 positions agree with TRBD2. The junction had 0 bases not matched to a gene; V was cut back by 0 bases and J by 4 bases. The germline gives CDR1 SGDLS, CDR2 YYNGEE. This CDR3 has 14 residues. CDR3 nucleotides: TGTGCCAGCAGCGTAGGACTAGCGGGAGAGACCCAGTACTTC. Residues: CASSVGLAGETQYF.

This clone occurred once. The chain links TRBV11-2 to TRBJ1-1; 7 bases map to TRBD1. V was clipped by 5 bases and J by 1 base; unmatched bases: 16. CDR3 size: 18 residues. CDR1 SGHAT and CDR2 FQNNGV come from the germline V gene. The CDR3 DNA is TGTGCCAGCAGCGGAGTTTTAGGGGGCGCGGGGGCGAACACTGAAGCTTTCTTT. It translates to CASSGVLGGAGANTEAFF.

The V and J genes are TRBV5-5 and TRBJ2-1; 11 nucleotides agree with TRBD2. There are 17 residues in the CDR3. CDR1 SGHKS and CDR2 YYEKEE come from the germline V gene (reference sequence). The trim removed 4 bases at V and 0 bases at J, leaving 6 bases unmatched. CDR3 sequence (DNA): TGTGCCAGCAGCACGGGACTAGCGGCAAGCTCCTACAATGAGCAGTTCTTC. It encodes CASSTGLAASSYNEQFF.

This clone was counted between two and nine times. J is TRBJ1-4 and V is TRBV4-1; D unresolved. V was pared by 1 base and J by 14 bases, with 11 bases between. The CDR3 is 12 residues long. Germline CDR1 MGHRA, CDR2 YSYEKL. The CDR3 loop is CASSQGLATLFF. DNA for the CDR3: TGCGCCAGCAGCCAAGGTCTTGCGACGCTGTTTTTT.

J is TRBJ2-1 and V is TRBV9, with a possible D match to TRBD2 (5 bases). The length of the CDR3 is 15 residues. V lost 4 bases to trimming and J lost 0 bases, with 11 bases between them. Per germline, CDR1 SGDLS and CDR2 YYNGEE. The CDR3: CASSPRESSYNEQFF. CDR3 sequence (DNA): TGTGCCAGCAGCCCCCGGGAAAGCTCCTACAATGAGCAGTTCTTC.

The CDR3 region is CASSQGGQVPWQQFF. CDR3 DNA sequence: TGCGCCAGCAGCCAAGGGGGGCAGGTCCCGTGGCAGCAGTTCTTC. The chain links TRBV4-1 to TRBJ2-1; possible D gene TRBD1, 6 bases. CDR3 size: 15 residues. Germline V gives CDR1 MGHRA, CDR2 YSYEKL. V lost 1 base and J 11 bases, leaving 18 bases between the germline ends.

The rearrangement uses TRBV15 and TRBJ2-3, with a possible D match to TRBD2 (5 bases). CDR1 LNHNV and CDR2 YYDKDF come from the germline V gene (reference sequence). This CDR3 is 18 amino acids long. The germline V and J ends were trimmed by 0 bases and 2 bases, with 18 bases remaining between them. As DNA, the CDR3 is TGTGCCACCAGCAGAGATGTCGCGGGCCAAATTTACACAGATACGCAGTATTTT. Residues: CATSRDVAGQIYTDTQYF.

The chain employs TRBV7-3 and TRBJ2-7; TRBD1 is a possible D gene (6 bases). Germline CDR1 reads SGHTA; CDR2 reads FQGTGA. The germline V and J ends were trimmed by 5 bases and 4 bases, with 9 bases remaining between them. The length of the CDR3 is 12 residues. The CDR3 DNA follows: TGTGCCAGCAGCGACAGGTTTTACGAGCAGTACTTC. It encodes CASSDRFYEQYF.

The V and J genes are TRBV30 and TRBJ2-1; 7 nucleotides align to TRBD2. V shed 1 base and J 0 bases; nucleotides not matched to a gene: 0. The CDR3 is 14 amino acids. CDR1 GTSNPN and CDR2 SVGIG come from the germline V gene (reference sequence). CDR3 protein: CAWSGTSSYNEQFF. CDR3 DNA: TGTGCCTGGAGTGGGACTAGCTCCTACAATGAGCAGTTCTTC.

V usage is TRBV28 and J usage is TRBJ1-4; the D gene is possibly TRBD1 (5 bases). The CDR3 is 15 residues long. With 5 bases removed from V and 7 bases from J, the gap between germline ends came to 17 bases. Germline CDR1 reads MDHEN; CDR2 reads SYDVKM. CDR3 nucleotides: TGTGCCAGCAGTACGCCAGGGAGTAGGAGTGAAAAACTGTTTTTT. This translates into CASSTPGSRSEKLFF.

The V call is TRBV4-2, the J call TRBJ2-7; 9 bases line up with TRBD1. This CDR3 has 15 residues. Germline V lookup: CDR1 LGHNA, CDR2 YNFKEQ. J gave up 0 bases and V 3 bases, and 3 bases lay outside the gene matches. This CDR3 reads CASSQGTGSSYEQYF. In DNA, the CDR3 is TGTGCCAGCAGCCAGGGGACAGGGTCCTCCTACGAGCAGTACTTC.

The genes are TRBV7-6 and TRBJ2-3; the D is unclear. The CDR3 loop spans 14 amino acids. V lost 1 base and J lost 6, with 11 bases in between. Germline lookup yields CDR1 SGHVS and CDR2 FNYEAQ. The CDR3 DNA reads TGTGCCAGCAGCTTAGGCCGTTCAGCGGATACGCAGTATTTT. Protein: CASSLGRSADTQYF.

The chain recombines TRBV23-1 with TRBJ2-7, with 11 nucleotides matching TRBD1. TRBV23-1 is an ORF for which the function is uncertain. V gave up 0 bases and J gave up 7 bases; unmatched junction bases: 8. This CDR3 contains 16 residues. The CDR3 DNA is TGCGCCAGCAGTCAATCGGAGGACAGGGGGCGCCGGGAGCAGTACTTC. Translating gives CASSQSEDRGRREQYF.

This rearrangement joins TRBV7-3 to TRBJ2-2, with D unclear. CDR1 is SGHTA and CDR2 is FQGTGA in the germline V gene. This CDR3 comprises 13 residues. V shed 2 bases and J shed 1 base, with 2 bases lying between them. The CDR3 loop reads CASSLLNTGELFF. The DNA for the CDR3 is TGTGCCAGCAGCTTACTGAACACCGGGGAGCTGTTTTTT.

This rearrangement joins TRBV28 to TRBJ2-5, with D uncertain. There are 12 residues in the CDR3. Trimming cost V 4 bases and J 2 bases, with 5 bases left between them. CDR1 MDHEN and CDR2 SYDVKM come from the germline V gene. In DNA form, the CDR3 reads TGTGCCAGCAGTTCCGGGCAAGAGACCCAGTACTTC. Residues: CASSSGQETQYF.

This CDR3 is CASSIPRGGFYNEQFF. The CDR3 bases are TGTGCCAGTAGTATCCCCCGGGGGGGCTTCTACAATGAGCAGTTCTTC. The rearrangement links TRBV19 to TRBJ2-1; 8 bases fit TRBD2. Germline trimming cut 3 bases from V and 3 bases from J; bases unmatched to any gene: 7. The CDR3 is made up of 16 amino acids. Germline CDR1 is LNHDA and CDR2 is SQIVND (reference sequence).

V usage is TRBV5-1 and J usage is TRBJ2-3; a weak D match, TRBD1 (5 bases). V was pared by 1 base and J by 5 bases, with 14 bases between. The CDR3 contains 15 residues. From germline, CDR1 is SGHRS and CDR2 YFSETQ. CDR3 bases: TGCGCCAGCAGCTTGAGAGGCAGGGCGGAAGATACGCAGTATTTT. This translates into CASSLRGRAEDTQYF. The whole variable domain, filled in from reference TRBV5-1 and TRBJ2-3, reads KAGVTQTPRYLIKTRGQQVTLSCSPISGHRSVSWYQQTPGQGLQFLFEYFSETQRNKGNFPGRFSGRQFSNSRSEMNVSTLELGDSALYLCASSLRGRAEDTQYFGPGTRLTVL.

The genes are TRBV29-1 and TRBJ2-2, with D possibly TRBD2 on 5 matching bases. This CDR3 spans 14 amino acids. The V gene's germline CDR1 is SQVTM and CDR2 ANQGSEA. V lost 3 bases and J lost 4, with 12 bases in between. CDR3 nucleotides: TGCAGCGTTGATACAGAGGGAAGCACCGGGGAGCTGTTTTTT. Translating it yields CSVDTEGSTGELFF.